Each of the 27 T cell receptor beta chains below was sequenced from the same sample in a study of breast tumors, draining lymph nodes, adjacent tissues. Axillary draining lymph nodes of breast cancer patients supplied the node samples. TCRdb itself ran the multiplex PCR reads through MiXCR, one entry per CDR3 protein. The repertoire holds 150,000 to 200,000 distinct CDR3 sequences, with around 29% as singletons. The sample taken for sequencing was axillary lymph node tissue. The receptors were sampled from a female donor with breast cancer. Some clones in this sample may be carry-over from other donors' samples.

This clonotype was recorded many times. This rearrangement joins TRBV4-3 to TRBJ2-1; 10 bases fit TRBD2. The CDR3 is made up of 17 amino acids. J gave up 7 bases and V 1 base, and 10 bases lay outside the gene matches. Germline CDR1 and CDR2: LGHNA and YSLEER. This CDR3 reads CASSQVARSSGGNEQFF. DNA for the CDR3: TGCGCCAGCAGCCAAGTGGCCCGGTCTAGCGGGGGTAATGAGCAGTTCTTC.

Note on this clonotype: One end of the junction fails to match germline, which may point to a read error. The chain carries TRBV20-1 and TRBJ2-1; tentatively, D is TRBD2 (6 bases). In germline, CDR1 is DFQATT, CDR2 SNEGSKA (reference sequence). The CDR3 totals 15 residues. CDR3 amino acids: CGAKPLGGGYNEQFF. The CDR3 nucleotides read TGCGGTGCCAAACCATTGGGGGGAGGATATAATGAGCAGTTCTTC.

In its sample, this clonotype was seen many times. The chain carries TRBV9 and TRBJ2-3, with TRBD2 as a possible D gene (7 bases). There are 19 residues in the CDR3. V was clipped by 4 bases and J by 2 bases, with 26 bases between them. From germline, CDR1 is SGDLS and CDR2 YYNGEE. The CDR3 DNA reads as TGTGCCAGCAGCCTAACTCAGTGGGGGGGGCGGGGCGACACAGATACGCAGTATTTT. Its protein product is CASSLTQWGGRGDTDTQYF.

In regard to this clonotype: A much larger clone differs from this one at a single base, so this may be a read error. This chain connects TRBV20-1 to TRBJ2-1; TRBD1 agrees at 8 bases. CDR3 length: 13 residues. The germline CDR1 and CDR2 sequences are DFQATT and SNEGSKA (reference sequence). Losses at the gene ends were 2 bases for V and 12 bases for J; bases not matched to a gene: 9. The CDR3 reads CSARRTGSYAQFF. The CDR3 nucleotides are TGCAGTGCTAGACGGACAGGGAGTTATGCGCAGTTCTTC.

The chain joins TRBV7-9 to TRBJ2-1; 9 positions match TRBD1. Germline V gene data show CDR1 as SEHNR and CDR2 as FQNEAQ (reference sequence). The CDR3 loop spans 16 amino acids. The junction had 1 base not matched to a gene; V was cut back by 1 base and J by 0 bases. As DNA, the CDR3 is TGTGCCAGCAGCTTAGAGGGACAGGGCTCCTACAATGAGCAGTTCTTC. Translating it yields CASSLEGQGSYNEQFF.

This clonotype was observed many times. V gene TRBV6-2 or TRBV6-3 combines with J gene TRBJ1-5; D perhaps matches TRBD1 (5 bases). The CDR3 has 14 residues. Deletions cut 5 bases from V and 4 bases from J, with 12 bases between. CDR1 and CDR2 (germline): MNHEY, SVGEGT. The CDR3 sequence: CASSRGTSNQPQHF. CDR3 coding DNA: TGTGCCAGCAGTCGGGGGACTTCTAATCAGCCCCAGCATTTT.

The table lists this clonotype with a few counts. The rearrangement joins TRBV12-1 to TRBJ2-1. TRBV12-1 corresponds to a pseudogene. This CDR3 is 9 amino acids long. DNA for the CDR3: TGTGCCAGCAGCGGGGTTGGGTTCTTC. This translates into CASSGVGFF.

This chain connects TRBV2 to TRBJ2-3, with D tentatively TRBD1 or TRBD2 (5 bases each). Germline CDR1 and CDR2: SNHLY and FYNNEI. V was trimmed by 2 bases and J by 5 bases, leaving 11 bases between them. The CDR3 sequence is 14 residues long. The CDR3 sequence: CASSERGAGDTQYF. CDR3 coding DNA: TGTGCCAGCAGTGAAAGAGGGGCAGGAGATACGCAGTATTTT.

This clonotype was detected once. A much more abundant neighbour one base away suggests this may be a read error. The V gene is TRBV20-1, the J gene TRBJ2-3; D is ambiguous. The CDR3 loop spans 11 amino acids. V lost 3 bases and J lost 10, with 11 bases in between. Germline V gene sequence: CDR1 DFQATT, CDR2 SNEGSKA (reference sequence). CDR3 bases: TGCAGTGCTAGGTCCGGTAATGCGCAGTATTTT. Translation gives CSARSGNAQYF.

The chain links TRBV3-1 to TRBJ1-2; 9 bases are shared with TRBD1. CDR1 and CDR2 (germline): LGHDT, YNNKEL (reference sequence). The CDR3 runs 14 residues. J gave up 6 bases and V 2 bases, and 4 bases lay outside the gene matches. CDR3 DNA: TGTGCCAGCAGCCAACGGGACAGGGCGGATGGCTACACCTTC. Residues: CASSQRDRADGYTF.

With regard to this clonotype: At one end, the junction sequence differs from germline, possibly due to a read error. The rearrangement links TRBV29-1 to TRBJ2-5, with 10 bases lining up with TRBD1. This CDR3 region has 13 residues. Germline V gene data show CDR1 as SQVTM and CDR2 as ANQGSEA. The CDR3 loop reads CSVGGTGAESQYF. The CDR3 nucleotides are TGCAGCGTTGGGGGGACAGGGGCAGAGTCCCAGTACTTC. The full variable domain, with the rest looked up from reference TRBV29-1 and TRBJ2-5, is SAVISQKPSRDICQRGTSLTIQCQVDSQVTMMFWYRQQPGQSLTLIATANQGSEATYESGFVIDKFPISRPNLTFSTLTVSNMSPEDSSIYLCSVGGTGAESQYFGPGTRLLVL.

In its sample, this clonotype was seen many times. The chain's CDR3 is CASRGRVAGVLSGANVLTF. The CDR3 DNA is TGTGCCAGCAGGGGGAGGGTAGCGGGGGTCCTCTCTGGGGCCAACGTCCTGACTTTC. This chain joins TRBV2 and TRBJ2-6, with 9 positions matching TRBD2. This CDR3 region has 19 residues. Germline assignment: CDR1 SNHLY and CDR2 FYNNEI. The J segment lost 0 bases and the V segment lost 6 bases, leaving 12 bases of the junction unmatched.

Remarks on this clonotype: A junction boundary mismatches the germline segment, possibly from a read error. This CDR3 reads CASSLSSLAIRTDTQCF. The CDR3 DNA follows: TGTGCCAGCAGTTTATCATCACTAGCGATCCGCACAGATACGCAGTGTTTT. This sequence joins TRBV28 and TRBJ2-3; 7 bases match TRBD2. CDR1 and CDR2 from the germline V gene are MDHEN and SYDVKM. The length of the CDR3 is 17 residues.

In this sample, this clonotype turned up many times. The rearrangement links TRBV10-3 to TRBJ2-7; no clear D. The CDR3 is made up of 11 amino acids. From germline, CDR1 is ENHRY and CDR2 SYGVKD. Trimming removed 0 bases at V and 6 bases at J, with 3 bases between. The CDR3 is CAISESREQYF. Here the CDR3 DNA reads TGTGCCATCAGTGAGTCACGCGAGCAGTACTTC.

This clonotype was recorded at least ten times. The rearrangement joins TRBV7-9 to TRBJ1-2, with unresolved D. The CDR3 is 14 residues long. Germline values: CDR1 SEHNR, CDR2 FQNEAQ (reference sequence). Deletions cut 1 base from V and 0 bases from J, with 6 bases between. This CDR3 is CASSLVGTNYGYTF. The CDR3 DNA reads as TGTGCCAGCAGCTTAGTCGGGACTAACTATGGCTACACCTTC. Using reference TRBV7-9 and TRBJ1-2 for the parts outside the CDR3, the full variable domain is DTGVSQNPRHKITKRGQNVTFRCDPISEHNRLYWYRQTLGQGPEFLTYFQNEAQLEKSRLLSDRFSAERPKGSFSTLEIQRTEQGDSAMYLCASSLVGTNYGYTFGSGTRLTVV.

This clonotype was recorded many times. This rearrangement joins TRBV7-3 to TRBJ2-5; possible D gene TRBD1, 5 bases. Trimming pared 4 bases from V and 4 bases from J, leaving 10 bases between. This CDR3 is 13 amino acids long. The germline V gene has CDR1 SGHTA and CDR2 FQGTGA. DNA for the CDR3: TGTGCCAGCAGCTCCACCACAGGAGAGACCCAGTACTTC. As protein: CASSSTTGETQYF.

This clonotype was seen many times. The chain has TRBV7-9 and TRBJ2-1, with 7 bases lining up with TRBD1. This CDR3 contains 15 residues. With 4 bases clipped from V and 3 bases from J, the junction kept 6 bases outside the gene matches. Germline assignment: CDR1 SEHNR and CDR2 FQNEAQ (reference sequence). The CDR3 DNA follows: TGTGCCAGCAGCTCGCCTCGGACAGGCTACAATGAGCAGTTCTTC. It is translated as CASSSPRTGYNEQFF.

This clonotype appeared a few times. This may be a read error: a much more frequent sequence differs by one nucleotide. This rearrangement joins TRBV5-4 to TRBJ2-5, with unresolved D. Looked up from germline, CDR1 is SGHNT and CDR2 is YYREEE (reference sequence). V lost 4 bases and J lost 7, with 11 bases in between. CDR3 size: 12 residues. The CDR3 DNA is TGTGCCAGCAGCACGGACCATGCGACCCAGTACTTC. Protein product: CASSTDHATQYF.

V and J are TRBV9 and TRBJ1-2; D remains unclear. There are 9 residues in the CDR3. V was trimmed by 8 bases and J by 8 bases, leaving 7 bases between them. The germline gives CDR1 SGDLS, CDR2 YYNGEE. The CDR3 bases are TGTGCCAGACCCCTCGGCTACACCTTC. It translates to CARPLGYTF. The entire variable domain, with the rest obtained from reference TRBV9 and TRBJ1-2, is as follows: DSGVTQTPKHLITATGQRVTLRCSPRSGDLSVYWYQQSLDQGLQFLIQYYNGEERAKGNILERFSAQQFPDLHSELNLSSLELGDSALYFCARPLGYTFGSGTRLTVV.

At least ten counts were recorded for this clonotype. V gene TRBV5-1 combines with J gene TRBJ2-7, with D perhaps matching TRBD1 or TRBD2 (6 bases each). CDR1 SGHRS and CDR2 YFSETQ come from the germline V gene. This CDR3 contains 15 residues. Trimming pared 3 bases from V and 5 bases from J, leaving 18 bases between. CDR3 coding DNA: TGCGCCAGCAGCTCGTGGACAGTGGAGGGGAACGAGCAGTACTTC. It yields the protein CASSSWTVEGNEQYF. The full variable domain, with the rest looked up from reference TRBV5-1 and TRBJ2-7, is KAGVTQTPRYLIKTRGQQVTLSCSPISGHRSVSWYQQTPGQGLQFLFEYFSETQRNKGNFPGRFSGRQFSNSRSEMNVSTLELGDSALYLCASSSWTVEGNEQYFGPGTRLTVT.

This clonotype was seen ten or more times. The junction differs from germline at one of its ends, possibly a read error. The V and J genes are TRBV7-7 and TRBJ2-3; a weak D match, TRBD2 (6 bases). The CDR3 has 15 amino acids. CDR1 and CDR2 (germline): SSHAT, FNYEAQ (reference sequence). CDR3 protein: CASSPSPGGTDTQYF. DNA of the CDR3: TGTGCTAGCAGCCCCAGCCCGGGGGGCACAGATACGCAGTATTTT.

In its sample, this clonotype was seen once. This chain uses TRBV5-1 with TRBJ1-6; D possibly corresponds to TRBD1 (5 bases). Trimming cost V 1 base and J 12 bases, with 17 bases left between them. Germline-derived CDR1 and CDR2 are SGHRS and YFSETQ. The CDR3 contains 15 residues. CDR3 bases: TGCGCCAGCAGCTTGCTAACTAGCGGGGGATTACCCCTCCACTTT. This encodes CASSLLTSGGLPLHF.

The rearrangement uses TRBV12-3 or TRBV12-4 and TRBJ1-6, with TRBD1 identical over 9 bases. This CDR3 region has 13 residues. After removal of 6 bases from V and 8 bases from J, the junction contained 2 bases not matched to a gene. The CDR3 region is CASSGQGHSPLHF. CDR3 DNA sequence: TGTGCCAGCAGCGGACAGGGGCATTCACCCCTCCACTTT.

The CDR3 spells CARVLATKQFF. CDR3 sequence (DNA): TGTGCTAGAGTCCTAGCGACAAAGCAGTTCTTC. This chain uses TRBV7-7 with TRBJ2-1, with D possibly being TRBD2 (6 bases). Germline V CDR1 and CDR2: SSHAT, FNYEAQ (reference sequence). The CDR3 totals 11 residues.

This clonotype was counted at least ten times. The chain employs TRBV11-3 and TRBJ1-2, with a possible D match to TRBD1 (6 bases). V lost 6 bases and J 3 bases, leaving 11 bases between the germline ends. The CDR3 consists of 13 residues. CDR1 is SGHNT, CDR2 YENEEA, per germline. The CDR3 nucleotides are TGTGCCAGCAGTCCAGGGGTCCACTATGGCTACACCTTC. It encodes CASSPGVHYGYTF.

V is TRBV6-1 and J is TRBJ1-2, with D maybe TRBD1 (5 bases). Germline values: CDR1 MNHNS, CDR2 SASEGT. The germline V and J ends were trimmed by 4 bases and 5 bases, with 20 bases remaining between them. The CDR3 runs 16 residues. The DNA for the CDR3 is TGTGCCAGCAGTGCTAGCCCCGGGACTCGGGGTTATGGCTACACCTTC. As protein: CASSASPGTRGYGYTF.

The CDR3 loop reads CASSYRVEEKLFF. In DNA, the CDR3 is TGTGCCAGCAGTTACAGGGTAGAAGAAAAACTGTTTTTT. The rearrangement uses TRBV6-6 and TRBJ1-4; D not certain. V lost 2 bases and J 8 bases, leaving 9 bases between the germline ends. This CDR3 is built from 13 residues. Germline values: CDR1 MNHNY, CDR2 SVGAGI (reference sequence).